This T cell receptor (beta chain) was captured by sequencing in a study of shared clonotypes between healthy human individuals. Across the study: Each donor's CD8 memory used one plate, CD8 naive two, each CD4 subset three.

The assay used deep level. Repertoires were generated with immunoSEQ multiplex PCR, while TCRdb's copy carries only in-frame clones and drops some. The sample yields 2 million to 2.5 million clones, approximately 93% seen once. The V end was cut by 5 bases, the J end by 2 bases, with 10 bases between. Germline CDR1 and CDR2: GTSNPN and SVGIG (reference sequence). The CDR3 length is 13 residues. This sequence joins TRBV30 and TRBJ1-5; perhaps TRBD1 as D (5 bases). The receptor comes from a young man in good health. Some clones in this sample may be carry-over from other donors' samples. Sequencing was carried out using naive CD4+ T cells from PBMCs. Regarding subset: CD45RA+ positively selected. CDR3 sequence reads: CAWALGGNQPQHF. The CDR3 coding sequence is TGTGCCTGGGCCCTAGGGGGCAATCAGCCCCAGCATTTT.